This is a list of T cell receptor beta chains from one sample in a study of human T cells and chemical hapten exposure. TCRdb re-analysed the RACE reads in MiXCR, keeping a single row per CDR3 protein. Among some 150,000 distinct CDR3 sequences listed, approximately 12% were seen once. The source was whole blood, collected in connection with sensitization to the hapten diphenylcyclopropenone (DPC). The receptors shown here come from a woman aged 50 to 65 with alopecia areata. Some clones in this sample may be carry-over from other donors' samples. The CDR3 runs from the conserved cysteine through the conserved F or W. A D gene is named only where the DNA matches it firmly. Size is stated for part of the rows, as once, few or many counts, or as a class when the clone is expanded.

>TRBJ1-1|few|NA|TRBV7-9
TGTGCCAGCAGCTCCAGTGGTCGACAAGGGGGGAGGTCTGAAGCTTTCTTT
CASSSSGRQGGRSEAFF
>TRBJ1-1|few|NA|TRBV9
TGTGCCAGCAGCGTAATTGACGGCACTGAAGCTTTCTTT
CASSVIDGTEAFF
>TRBJ2-7|NA|NA|TRBV3-1
TGTGCCAGCAGCCAAGTCACTTCCTACGAGCAGTACTTC
CASSQVTSYEQYF
>TRBJ2-7|few|TRBD2|TRBV5-1
TGCGCCAGCACCCCCCGGACTAGCGGCCCCTACGAGCAGTACTTC
CASTPRTSGPYEQYF
>TRBJ1-4|NA|NA|TRBV5-1
TGCGCCAGCAGCCCAGGGCCCAGTAATGAAAAACTGTTTTTT
CASSPGPSNEKLFF
>TRBJ2-7|few|TRBD1|TRBV29-1
TGCAGCGTGGCCACAGGGGCTCCCTTCTACGAGCAGTACTTC
CSVATGAPFYEQYF
>TRBJ2-3|NA|NA|TRBV18
TGTGCCAGCTCACCACAAGCACAGGGTCGCACAGATACGCAGTATTTT
CASSPQAQGRTDTQYF
>TRBJ1-3|many|NA|TRBV12-3/TRBV12-4
TGTGCCAGCAGCCGGGTCTCTGGAAACACCATATATTTT
CASSRVSGNTIYF
>TRBJ1-2|once|NA|TRBV6-5
TGTGCCAGCAGTCCCTCAACCCAGCAGGGTCGGGGCTACACCTTC
CASSPSTQQGRGYTF
>TRBJ2-4|few|NA|TRBV29-1
TGCAGCGTGGGAGGTCGGTCCTTAGCCAAAAACATTCAGTACTTC
CSVGGRSLAKNIQYF
>TRBJ2-3|NA|TRBD2|TRBV3-1
TGTGCCAGCAGCCAAGAGCGGGGGAGCACAGATACGCAGTATTTT
CASSQERGSTDTQYF
>TRBJ2-2|few|TRBD1|TRBV2
TGTGCCAGCAGGGGACAGGAGAACACCGGGGAGCTGTTTTTT
CASRGQENTGELFF
>TRBJ1-4|many|NA|TRBV11-2
TGTGCCAGCAGCCGTTGGACGGGAGCAACTAATGAAAAACTGTTTTTT
CASSRWTGATNEKLFF
>TRBJ2-6|NA|NA|TRBV28
TGTGCCAGCAGTTTCATCTCTGGGGCCAACGTCCTGACTTTC
CASSFISGANVLTF
>TRBJ2-7|NA|TRBD2|TRBV6-5
TGTGCCACCCAGACTAGCGGGAAATACGAGCAGTACTTC
CATQTSGKYEQYF
>TRBJ1-2|NA|TRBD1|TRBV29-1
TGCAGCCTCAGACAGGGTGGTGGCTACACCTTC
CSLRQGGGYTF
>TRBJ2-1|many|TRBD2|TRBV7-9
TGTGCCAGCAGCTTGTGGAGAGCGGGGAGGGTCAATGAGCAGTTCTTC
CASSLWRAGRVNEQFF
>TRBJ2-5|NA|NA|TRBV29-1
TGCAGCGTTGATCTGGGGCAAGAGACCCAGTACTTC
CSVDLGQETQYF
>TRBJ1-1|NA|NA|TRBV6-5
TGTGCCAGCACGAGGGCAACTCCTCCTGAAGCTTTCTTT
CASTRATPPEAFF
>TRBJ2-7|NA|TRBD2|TRBV5-1
TGCGCCAGCAGCACCCCCAGCCGGGACTACCCCTACGAGCAGTACTTC
CASSTPSRDYPYEQYF
>TRBJ2-1|NA|TRBD2|TRBV5-1
TGCGCCAGCAGCTCCGGGACTAGCGCTTCCAGTGAGCAGTTCTTC
CASSSGTSASSEQFF
>TRBJ2-7|NA|TRBD2|TRBV10-3
TGTGCCATCAGTGAGTCGAGAGAAGGAGCGGGAGAAGTCTACGAGCAGTACTTC
CAISESREGAGEVYEQYF
>TRBJ1-3|few|NA|TRBV29-1
TGCAGCGTTTCGGACAGTCCGGGAAACACCATATATTTT
CSVSDSPGNTIYF
>TRBJ2-7|many|TRBD1|TRBV7-6
TGTGCCAGCAGCTTAGCGACAGGGGCCGAGCAGTACTTC
CASSLATGAEQYF
>TRBJ2-7|NA|NA|TRBV20-1
TGCAGTGCTAGAGATCACGAGCAGTACTTC
CSARDHEQYF
>TRBJ2-7|few|TRBD2|TRBV29-1
TGCAGCGTTCTAGTGGCGGGAGGGATTTACGAGCAGTACTTC
CSVLVAGGIYEQYF
>TRBJ1-1|many|TRBD1|TRBV28
TGTGCCAGCAGTTTCCCGGGACAGCGCGTGAACACTGAAGCTTTCTTT
CASSFPGQRVNTEAFF
>TRBJ2-5|many|TRBD2|TRBV20-1
TGCAGTGCCGGCGGACTAGCGGGAGGGAAAGAGACCCAGTACTTC
CSAGGLAGGKETQYF
>TRBJ2-5|few|NA|TRBV3-1
TGTGCCAGCAGCCTGAGGGCTAGCACCTCGTACCAAGAGACCCAGTACTTC
CASSLRASTSYQETQYF
>TRBJ1-2|NA|NA|TRBV7-2
TGTGCCAGCAGCTTATTTCACGGCAGGGGTCGAGGCTACACCTTC
CASSLFHGRGRGYTF
>TRBJ2-3|NA|NA|TRBV12-3/TRBV12-4
TGTGCCAGCAGTTTAAGTGTGATAGCGACGCAGTATTTT
CASSLSVIATQYF
>TRBJ1-6|NA|NA|TRBV7-2
TGTGCCAGCAGCTTATTCGGTATCAACGATTCACCCCTCCACTTT
CASSLFGINDSPLHF
>TRBJ2-1|NA|TRBD2|TRBV28
TGTGCCAGCAGTTTATACCTAGCGGGAGTAGTCTACAATGAGCAGTTCTTC
CASSLYLAGVVYNEQFF
>TRBJ2-2|NA|NA|TRBV7-3
TGTGCCAGCAGCTTAAAGGGCAGGTCCACCGGGGAGCTGTTTTTT
CASSLKGRSTGELFF
>TRBJ2-1|NA|TRBD2|TRBV25-1
TGTGCCAGCAGTGAATGGAAACTAGCGACGGATGAGCAGTTCTTC
CASSEWKLATDEQFF
>TRBJ2-5|NA|NA|TRBV12-3/TRBV12-4
TGTGCCAGCAGTTTAGCGATCGGCGAGACCCAGTACTTC
CASSLAIGETQYF
>TRBJ2-2|NA|TRBD1|TRBV28
TGTGCCAGCAGGACACAGGGGGCTGGCACCGGGGAGCTGTTTTTT
CASRTQGAGTGELFF
>TRBJ1-6|many|NA|TRBV4-3
TGCGCCAGCAGCCCGAGAAGAGGCAGGCTTAATTCACCCCTCCACTTT
CASSPRRGRLNSPLHF
>TRBJ1-2|many|NA|TRBV6-5
TGTGCCAGCAGTGCACGACAAGGGGCCCGTGGGGGCTACACCTTC
CASSARQGARGGYTF
>TRBJ2-7|many|NA|TRBV14
TGTGCCAGCAGCCAAGGGTTAGGGCAGTACTTC
CASSQGLGQYF
>TRBJ1-1|few|NA|TRBV30
TGTGCCTGGAGCCGCGGGGCCATGAACACTGAAGCTTTCTTT
CAWSRGAMNTEAFF
>TRBJ1-2|NA|NA|TRBV12-3/TRBV12-4
TGTGCCAGCAGCTCCCCGCCGGGGGGCTACACCTTC
CASSSPPGGYTF
>TRBJ1-1|many|NA|TRBV6-5
TGTGCCAGCAACTCAGGGGTTTCCACTGAAGCTTTCTTT
CASNSGVSTEAFF
>TRBJ2-3|NA|TRBD2|TRBV30
TGTGCCTGGAGTGTTGGCGGGAGGGCACCCCCCACAGATACGCAGTATTTT
CAWSVGGRAPPTDTQYF
>TRBJ2-1|few|NA|TRBV10-3
TGTGCCATCAGTGGAGGCTATGAGCAGTTCTTC
CAISGGYEQFF
>TRBJ2-5|NA|TRBD2|TRBV6-1
TGTGCCAGCAGTGAAATGTACTCGCGGGAGGGAGAGACCCAGTACTTC
CASSEMYSREGETQYF
>TRBJ2-3|NA|TRBD2|TRBV7-3
TGTGCCAGCAGCTTAAAGCTAGCGGGAGACGGAGATACGCAGTATTTT
CASSLKLAGDGDTQYF
>TRBJ2-3|NA|TRBD2|TRBV6-5
TGTGCCAGCAGTTCAGGACTAGCGGGGTTGGGTACGCAGTATTTT
CASSSGLAGLGTQYF
>TRBJ1-3|NA|NA|TRBV30
TGTGCCTGGAGTGGACCAACAGGAAACACCATATATTTT
CAWSGPTGNTIYF
>TRBJ2-5|many|TRBD2|TRBV5-4
TGTGCCAGCAGTACGGCTAGCGGGAGCCAAGAGACCCAGTACTTC
CASSTASGSQETQYF
>TRBJ1-2|many|TRBD1|TRBV5-4
TGTGCCAGCAGCGGGGACAGGGGTAGCTATGGCTACACCTTC
CASSGDRGSYGYTF
>TRBJ2-3|few|NA|TRBV20-1
TGCAGTGCTAGAGAGGGCAGGAGCACAGATACGCAGTATTTT
CSAREGRSTDTQYF
>TRBJ2-6|many|NA|TRBV20-1
TGCAGTGCTGATATTCGGTCTGGGGCCAACGTCCTGACTTTC
CSADIRSGANVLTF
>TRBJ2-5|NA|NA|TRBV29-1
TGCAGCGTTGCCCTAGGTCCAGGGTGGAAAGAGACCCAGTACTTC
CSVALGPGWKETQYF
>TRBJ1-5|few|TRBD1|TRBV6-5
TGTGCCAGCAGCCCTGACAGGGAACAGCCCCAGCATTTT
CASSPDREQPQHF
>TRBJ2-4|NA|NA|TRBV2
TGTGCCAGCAGGACTACAGGGAGCTCTGGGGACATTCAGTACTTC
CASRTTGSSGDIQYF
>TRBJ2-3|NA|TRBD2|TRBV27
TGTGCCAGCAGTTTGCCGGGCGGGAGTGTAGCAGATACGCAGTATTTT
CASSLPGGSVADTQYF
>TRBJ1-5|many|NA|TRBV4-2
TGTGCCAGCGGACCTCAGGGATCGAGCAATCAGCCCCAGCATTTT
CASGPQGSSNQPQHF
>TRBJ1-5|many|TRBD1|TRBV2
TGTGCCAGCAGTGAGGGAGACAGGGCCTTCGAGGCCCAGCATTTT
CASSEGDRAFEAQHF